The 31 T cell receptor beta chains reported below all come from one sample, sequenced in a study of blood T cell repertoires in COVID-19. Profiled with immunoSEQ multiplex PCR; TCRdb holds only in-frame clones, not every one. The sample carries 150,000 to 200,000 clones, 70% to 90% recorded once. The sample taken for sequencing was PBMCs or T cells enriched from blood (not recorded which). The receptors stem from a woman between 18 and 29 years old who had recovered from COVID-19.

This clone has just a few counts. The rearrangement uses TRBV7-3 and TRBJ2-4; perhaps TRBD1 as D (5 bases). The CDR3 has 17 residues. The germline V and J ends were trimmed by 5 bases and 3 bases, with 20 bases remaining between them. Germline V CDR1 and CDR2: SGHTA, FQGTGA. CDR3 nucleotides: TGTGCCAGCAGCCCGACAGCTCGAAGTAATGGCAAAAACATTCAGTACTTC. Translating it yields CASSPTARSNGKNIQYF.

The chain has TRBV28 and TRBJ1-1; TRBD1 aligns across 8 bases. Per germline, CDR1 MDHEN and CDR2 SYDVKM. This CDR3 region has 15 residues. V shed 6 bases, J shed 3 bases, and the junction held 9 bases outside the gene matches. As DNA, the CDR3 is TGTGCCAGCAGAATCTGGACAGGGTCGGACACTGAAGCTTTCTTT. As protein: CASRIWTGSDTEAFF. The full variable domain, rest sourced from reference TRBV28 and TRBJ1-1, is DVKVTQSSRYLVKRTGEKVFLECVQDMDHENMFWYRQDPGLGLRLIYFSYDVKMKEKGDIPEGYSVSREKKERFSLILESASTNQTSMYLCASRIWTGSDTEAFFGQGTRLTVV.

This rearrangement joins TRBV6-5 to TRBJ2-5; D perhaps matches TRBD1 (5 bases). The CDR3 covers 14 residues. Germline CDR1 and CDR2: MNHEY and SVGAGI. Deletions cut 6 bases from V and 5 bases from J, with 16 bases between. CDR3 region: CASSVDSLVETQYF. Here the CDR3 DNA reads TGTGCCAGCAGCGTTGACAGCCTAGTGGAGACCCAGTACTTC.

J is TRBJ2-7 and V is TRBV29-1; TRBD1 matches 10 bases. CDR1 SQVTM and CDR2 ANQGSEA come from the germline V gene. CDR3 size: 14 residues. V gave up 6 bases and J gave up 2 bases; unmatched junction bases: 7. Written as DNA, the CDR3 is TGCAGCGTCGTTGACAGGGGGCAGACCTACGAGCAGTACTTC. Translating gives CSVVDRGQTYEQYF.

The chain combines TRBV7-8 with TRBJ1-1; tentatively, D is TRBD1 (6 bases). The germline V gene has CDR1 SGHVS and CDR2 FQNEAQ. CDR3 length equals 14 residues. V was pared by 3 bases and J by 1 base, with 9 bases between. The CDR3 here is CASSFGTQNTEAFF. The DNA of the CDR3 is TGTGCCAGCAGCTTCGGGACACAGAACACTGAAGCTTTCTTT.

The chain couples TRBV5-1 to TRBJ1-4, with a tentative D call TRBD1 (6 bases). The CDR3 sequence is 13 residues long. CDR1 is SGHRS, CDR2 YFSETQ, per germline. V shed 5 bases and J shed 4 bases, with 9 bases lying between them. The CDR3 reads CASRTGLNEKLFF. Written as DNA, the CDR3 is TGCGCCAGCAGGACAGGTCTTAATGAAAAACTGTTTTTT. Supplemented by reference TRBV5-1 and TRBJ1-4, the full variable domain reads KAGVTQTPRYLIKTRGQQVTLSCSPISGHRSVSWYQQTPGQGLQFLFEYFSETQRNKGNFPGRFSGRQFSNSRSEMNVSTLELGDSALYLCASRTGLNEKLFFGSGTQLSVL.

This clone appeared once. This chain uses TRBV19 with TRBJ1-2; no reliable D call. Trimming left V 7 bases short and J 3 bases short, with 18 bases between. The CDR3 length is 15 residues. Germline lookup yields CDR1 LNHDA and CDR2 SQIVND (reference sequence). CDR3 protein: CASNQPRRHYYGYTF. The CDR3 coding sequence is TGTGCCAGTAATCAACCGCGGCGGCATTACTATGGCTACACCTTC.

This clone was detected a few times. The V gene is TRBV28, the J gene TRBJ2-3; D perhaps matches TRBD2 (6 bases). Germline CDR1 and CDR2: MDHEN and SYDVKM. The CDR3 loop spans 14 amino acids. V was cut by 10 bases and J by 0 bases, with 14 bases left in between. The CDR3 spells CATTTSLSTDTQYF. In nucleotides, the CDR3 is TGTGCCACCACAACTAGCCTTAGCACAGATACGCAGTATTTT.

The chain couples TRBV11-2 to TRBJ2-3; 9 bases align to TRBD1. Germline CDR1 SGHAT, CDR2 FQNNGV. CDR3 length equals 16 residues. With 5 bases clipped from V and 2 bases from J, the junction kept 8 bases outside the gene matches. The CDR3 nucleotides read TGTGCCAGCAGCCTCGGGACAGGGCGGTTCACAGATACGCAGTATTTT. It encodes CASSLGTGRFTDTQYF.

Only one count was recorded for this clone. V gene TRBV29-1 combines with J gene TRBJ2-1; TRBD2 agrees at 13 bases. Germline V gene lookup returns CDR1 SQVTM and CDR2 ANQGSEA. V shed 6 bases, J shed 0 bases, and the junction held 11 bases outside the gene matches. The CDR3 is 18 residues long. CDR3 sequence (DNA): TGCAGCGTGGGGGGACTAGCGGGAATTTCCAGCTCCTACAATGAGCAGTTCTTC. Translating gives CSVGGLAGISSSYNEQFF.

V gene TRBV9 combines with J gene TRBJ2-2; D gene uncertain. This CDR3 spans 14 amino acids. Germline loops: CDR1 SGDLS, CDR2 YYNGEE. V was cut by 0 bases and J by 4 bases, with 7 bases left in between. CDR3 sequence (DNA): TGTGCCAGCAGCGTAGAACAAGTCACCGGGGAGCTGTTTTTT. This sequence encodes CASSVEQVTGELFF.

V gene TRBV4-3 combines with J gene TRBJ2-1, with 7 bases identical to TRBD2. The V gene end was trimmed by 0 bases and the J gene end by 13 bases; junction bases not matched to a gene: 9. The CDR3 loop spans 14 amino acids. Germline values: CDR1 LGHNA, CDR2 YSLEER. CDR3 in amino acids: CASSQDTSGTYQFF. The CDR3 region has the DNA TGCGCCAGCAGCCAAGATACCAGCGGGACGTATCAGTTCTTC.

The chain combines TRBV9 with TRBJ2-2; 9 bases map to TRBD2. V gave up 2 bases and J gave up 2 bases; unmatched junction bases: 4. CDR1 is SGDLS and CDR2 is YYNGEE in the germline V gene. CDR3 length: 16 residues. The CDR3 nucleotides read TGTGCCAGCAGCGTCCTAGCGGGGCCTAACACCGGGGAGCTGTTTTTT. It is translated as CASSVLAGPNTGELFF.

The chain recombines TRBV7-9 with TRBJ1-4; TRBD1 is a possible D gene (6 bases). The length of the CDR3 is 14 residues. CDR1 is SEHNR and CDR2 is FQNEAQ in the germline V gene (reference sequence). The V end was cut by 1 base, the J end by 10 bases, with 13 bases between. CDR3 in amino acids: CASSLVQGSGKLFF. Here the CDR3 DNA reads TGTGCCAGCAGCTTAGTACAGGGTAGTGGAAAACTGTTTTTT.

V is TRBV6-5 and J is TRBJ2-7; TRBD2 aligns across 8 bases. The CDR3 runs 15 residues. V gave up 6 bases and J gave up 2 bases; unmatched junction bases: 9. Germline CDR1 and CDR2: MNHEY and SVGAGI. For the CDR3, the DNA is TGTGCCAGCAGCCCCCAGGGCGGGGGGACCTACGAGCAGTACTTC. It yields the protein CASSPQGGGTYEQYF.

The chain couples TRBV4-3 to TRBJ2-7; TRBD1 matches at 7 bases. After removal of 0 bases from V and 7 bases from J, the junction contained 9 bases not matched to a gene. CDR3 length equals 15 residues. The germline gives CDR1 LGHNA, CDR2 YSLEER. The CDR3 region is CASSQDRQGRSEQYF. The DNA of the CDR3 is TGCGCCAGCAGCCAAGACAGACAGGGAAGGAGTGAGCAGTACTTC.

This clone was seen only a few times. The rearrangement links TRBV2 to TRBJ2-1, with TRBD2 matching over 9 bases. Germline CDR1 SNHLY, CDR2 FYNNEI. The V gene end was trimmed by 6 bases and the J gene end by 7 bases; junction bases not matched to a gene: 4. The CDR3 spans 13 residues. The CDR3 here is CASRTGLANEQFF. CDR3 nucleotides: TGTGCCAGCAGGACGGGACTAGCAAATGAGCAGTTCTTC.

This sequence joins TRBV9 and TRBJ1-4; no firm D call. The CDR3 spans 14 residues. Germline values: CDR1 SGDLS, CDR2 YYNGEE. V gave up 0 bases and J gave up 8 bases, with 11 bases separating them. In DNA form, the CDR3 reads TGTGCCAGCAGCGTAGGGCAGATTAAAGAAAAACTGTTTTTT. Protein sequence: CASSVGQIKEKLFF.

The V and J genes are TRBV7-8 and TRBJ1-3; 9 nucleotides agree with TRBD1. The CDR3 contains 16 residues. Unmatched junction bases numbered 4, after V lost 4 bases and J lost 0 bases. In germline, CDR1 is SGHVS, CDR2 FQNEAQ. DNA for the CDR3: TGTGCCAGCAGCTGGGACAGGGTGCCCTCTGGAAACACCATATATTTT. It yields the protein CASSWDRVPSGNTIYF.

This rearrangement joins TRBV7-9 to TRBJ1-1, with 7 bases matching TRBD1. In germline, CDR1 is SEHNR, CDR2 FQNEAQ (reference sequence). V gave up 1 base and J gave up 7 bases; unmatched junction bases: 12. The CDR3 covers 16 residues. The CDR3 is CASSLVKGQRLYEAFF. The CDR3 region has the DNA TGTGCCAGCAGCTTAGTTAAGGGACAGCGACTATATGAAGCTTTCTTT. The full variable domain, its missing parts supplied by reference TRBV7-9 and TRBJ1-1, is DTGVSQNPRHKITKRGQNVTFRCDPISEHNRLYWYRQTLGQGPEFLTYFQNEAQLEKSRLLSDRFSAERPKGSFSTLEIQRTEQGDSAMYLCASSLVKGQRLYEAFFGQGTRLTVV.

The CDR3 is CASSLFREGHAKNIQYF. DNA of the CDR3: TGTGCCAGCAGCTTGTTTCGGGAGGGGCATGCCAAAAACATTCAGTACTTC. The V gene is TRBV5-4, the J gene TRBJ2-4; 8 bases align to TRBD2. V trimming: 1 base; J trimming: 1 base; junction bases outside the gene matches: 7. CDR3 length: 17 residues. Looked up from germline, CDR1 is SGHNT and CDR2 is YYREEE (reference sequence).

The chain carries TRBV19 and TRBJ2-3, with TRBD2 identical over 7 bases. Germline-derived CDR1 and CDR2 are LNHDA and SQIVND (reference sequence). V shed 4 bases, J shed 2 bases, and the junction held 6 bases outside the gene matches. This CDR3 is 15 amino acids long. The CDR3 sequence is CASSRGGTTTDTQYF. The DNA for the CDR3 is TGTGCCAGTAGTAGGGGAGGGACTACCACAGATACGCAGTATTTT.

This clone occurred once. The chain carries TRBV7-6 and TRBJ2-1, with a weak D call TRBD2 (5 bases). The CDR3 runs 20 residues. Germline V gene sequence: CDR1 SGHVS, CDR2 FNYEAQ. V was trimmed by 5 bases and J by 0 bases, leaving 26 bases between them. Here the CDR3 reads CASSEIANPTLLSSYNEQFF. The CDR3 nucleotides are TGTGCCAGCAGCGAAATAGCGAATCCAACCCTTCTCAGCTCCTACAATGAGCAGTTCTTC. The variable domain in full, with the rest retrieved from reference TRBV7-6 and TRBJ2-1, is GAGVSQSPRYKVTKRGQDVALRCDPISGHVSLYWYRQALGQGPEFLTYFNYEAQQDKSGLPNDRFSAERPEGSISTLTIQRTEQRDSAMYRCASSEIANPTLLSSYNEQFFGPGTRLTVL.

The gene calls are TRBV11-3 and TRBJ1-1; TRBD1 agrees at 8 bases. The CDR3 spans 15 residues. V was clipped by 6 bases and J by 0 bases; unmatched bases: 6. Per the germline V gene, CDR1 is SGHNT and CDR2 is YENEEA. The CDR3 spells CASSSWTGMNTEAFF. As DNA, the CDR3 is TGTGCCAGCAGTTCTTGGACAGGGATGAACACTGAAGCTTTCTTT.

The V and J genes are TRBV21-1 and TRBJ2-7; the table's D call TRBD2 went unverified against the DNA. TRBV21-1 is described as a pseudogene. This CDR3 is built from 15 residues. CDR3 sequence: CASSKGQKRLYEQYF. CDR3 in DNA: TGTGCCAGCAGCAAAGGGCAAAAGCGGCTCTACGAGCAGTACTTC.

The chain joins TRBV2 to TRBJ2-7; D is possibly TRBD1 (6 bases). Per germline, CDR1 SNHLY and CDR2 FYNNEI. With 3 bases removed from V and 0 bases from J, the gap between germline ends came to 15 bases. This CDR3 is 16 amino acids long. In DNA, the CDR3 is TGTGCCAGCAGTGACTCCCGGACAGCCGTCTCCTACGAGCAGTACTTC. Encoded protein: CASSDSRTAVSYEQYF. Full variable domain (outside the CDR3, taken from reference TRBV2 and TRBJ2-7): EPEVTQTPSHQVTQMGQEVILRCVPISNHLYFYWYRQILGQKVEFLVSFYNNEISEKSEIFDDQFSVERPDGSNFTLKIRSTKLEDSAMYFCASSDSRTAVSYEQYFGPGTRLTVT.

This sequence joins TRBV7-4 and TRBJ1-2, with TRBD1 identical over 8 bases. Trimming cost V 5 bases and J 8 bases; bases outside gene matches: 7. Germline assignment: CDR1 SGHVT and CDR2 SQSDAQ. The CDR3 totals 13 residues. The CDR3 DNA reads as TGTGCCAGCAGCCTGGGCAGGGGGCACGGCTACACCTTC. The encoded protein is CASSLGRGHGYTF.

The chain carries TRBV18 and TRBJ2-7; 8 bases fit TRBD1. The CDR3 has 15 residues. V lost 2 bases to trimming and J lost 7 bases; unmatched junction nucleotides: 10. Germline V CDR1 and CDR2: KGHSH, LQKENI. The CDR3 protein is CASSPLGTGPGEQYF. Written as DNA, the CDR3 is TGTGCCAGCTCACCATTGGGGACAGGACCTGGAGAGCAGTACTTC.

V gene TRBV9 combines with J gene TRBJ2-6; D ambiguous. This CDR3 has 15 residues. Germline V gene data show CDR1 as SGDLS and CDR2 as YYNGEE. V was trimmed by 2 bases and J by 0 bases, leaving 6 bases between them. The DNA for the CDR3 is TGTGCCAGCAGCGTGCGAGTCTCTGGGGCCAACGTCCTGACTTTC. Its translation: CASSVRVSGANVLTF.

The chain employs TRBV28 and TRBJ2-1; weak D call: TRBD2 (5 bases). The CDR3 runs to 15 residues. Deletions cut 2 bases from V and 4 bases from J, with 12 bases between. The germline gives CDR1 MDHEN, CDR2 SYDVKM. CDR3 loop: CASSLGGSPYNEQFF. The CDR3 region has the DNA TGTGCCAGCAGTTTAGGTGGGAGCCCATACAATGAGCAGTTCTTC.

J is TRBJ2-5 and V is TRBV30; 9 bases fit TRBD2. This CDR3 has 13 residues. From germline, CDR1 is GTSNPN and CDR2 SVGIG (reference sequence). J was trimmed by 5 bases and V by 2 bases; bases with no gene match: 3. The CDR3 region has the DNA TGTGCCTGGAGTATCGCGGGAGGGGAGACCCAGTACTTC. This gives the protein CAWSIAGGETQYF.